This TCR beta chain comes out of a study of cytomegalovirus exposure and HLA in healthy donors. CDR1 and CDR2 from the germline V gene are WNHNN and SYGVQD (reference sequence). The CDR3 extends over 15 amino acids. V dropped 4 bases and J dropped 3; count of bases not matched to a gene: 9. Produced via immunoSEQ multiplex PCR; TCRdb's table is partial and in-frame only. The sample has some 77,000 clones, 90% to 95% seen once; the top ten hold around 1.5%. Study-wide results and caveats: Among TCR beta chains, those listed as cytomegalovirus-associated numbered more than 150.

From the 120-subject validation cohort, which was separate from the approximately 700-subject first cohort, the donors were drawn. With respect to this clone: Its antigen is unidentified.

The chain combines TRBV10-1 with TRBJ2-7, with 7 bases fitting TRBD1. The receptor comes from a man in his late teens or twenties in good health and CMV-seropositive. The sequenced sample consisted of PBMCs. The DNA for the CDR3 is TGCGCCAGCAGTGCAAGGGGGCGCGGAAGCTACGAGCAGTACTTC. Translation: CASSARGRGSYEQYF.